The next 11 T cell receptor beta chains were all read from a single sample in a study of blood T cell repertoires in COVID-19 (dated by TCRdb to the early 2020s). Library preparation was by the immunoSEQ multiplex PCR assay. TCRdb took over this immuneACCESS table, retaining in-frame rearrangements with V and J assigned. Such tables are incomplete; in checked studies, under half of the missing clones stem from an unresolved V gene, and the remainder is unexplained. The sample table holds 84,000 or so clones, of which 83% were seen once. Less than 40% of the sample belongs to the ten largest clones. The specimen was peripheral blood. These TCRs come from an older man with active or convalescent COVID-19.

The genes are TRBV18 and TRBJ1-3; maybe TRBD1 (5 bases). Trimming shortened V by 10 bases and J by 0 bases, and 19 bases separated the two germline ends. CDR3 length: 16 amino acids. CDR1 KGHSH and CDR2 LQKENI come from the germline V gene. CDR3 bases: TGTGCCACCCTGACGGACATAGGATACTCTGGAAACACCATATATTTT. Amino acid sequence: CATLTDIGYSGNTIYF.

This chain uses TRBV3-1 (or the pseudogene TRBV3-2) with TRBJ2-1; D possibly corresponds to TRBD2 (7 bases). V lost 4 bases to trimming and J lost 9 bases, with 16 bases between them. Per the germline V gene, CDR1 is LGHDT and CDR2 is YNNKEL (reference sequence). The CDR3 runs to 14 residues. The chain's CDR3 is CASSRGGGRGEQFF. For the CDR3, the DNA is TGTGCCAGCAGCCGGGGCGGGGGCCGGGGTGAGCAGTTCTTC.

The gene calls are TRBV7-8 and TRBJ2-1; 9 bases agree with TRBD2. This CDR3 spans 16 amino acids. J gave up 10 bases and V 1 base, and 11 bases lay outside the gene matches. Germline V CDR1 and CDR2: SGHVS, FQNEAQ. Here the CDR3 reads CASSLGEGSGSWEQFF. CDR3 bases: TGTGCCAGCAGCTTAGGCGAGGGTAGCGGGAGTTGGGAGCAGTTCTTC.

This clone was counted between two and nine times. The chain employs TRBV10-3 and TRBJ2-3; 12 bases agree with TRBD1. J gave up 6 bases and V 7 bases, and 5 bases lay outside the gene matches. This CDR3 is 14 amino acids long. Germline values: CDR1 ENHRY, CDR2 SYGVKD. The CDR3 here is CAIKGTGGRDTQYF. The CDR3 coding sequence is TGTGCCATCAAGGGGACAGGGGGCAGGGATACGCAGTATTTT.

This CDR3 is CASSLTPGTRTGEQYF. The CDR3 DNA is TGTGCCAGCAGCTTAACCCCCGGGACTAGGACTGGAGAGCAGTACTTC. The chain has TRBV7-2 and TRBJ2-7; 8 bases align to TRBD2. The germline V gene encodes CDR1 SGHTA and CDR2 FQGNSA. V gave up 2 bases and J gave up 7 bases; unmatched junction bases: 13. The CDR3 is 16 residues long.

Only one count was recorded for this clone. The chain couples TRBV5-6 to TRBJ2-1; 8 bases align to TRBD1. The J segment lost 8 bases and the V segment lost 4 bases, leaving 8 bases of the junction unmatched. Germline CDR1 reads SGHDT; CDR2 reads YYEEEE. The CDR3 runs 14 residues. DNA of the CDR3: TGTGCCAGCAGCGCGGACAGGGAGGTGGATGAGCAGTTCTTC. It yields the protein CASSADREVDEQFF.

The chain combines TRBV27 with TRBJ1-5; 11 bases fit TRBD1. Germline V CDR1 and CDR2: MNHEY, SMNVEV (reference sequence). The CDR3 is 15 residues long. V lost 3 bases and J lost 7; bases outside the gene matches: 5. The CDR3 DNA follows: TGTGCCAGCAGTTTGACCTGGGACAGGGGGCAGCCCCAGCATTTT. The encoded protein is CASSLTWDRGQPQHF.

This chain links TRBV4-3 with TRBJ2-2, with TRBD2 matching over 13 bases. Germline V gives CDR1 LGHNA, CDR2 YSLEER. The CDR3 loop spans 17 amino acids. V lost 4 bases, J lost 6 bases, and 8 bases stayed unmatched. The CDR3 DNA follows: TGCGCCAGCAGCCCAGCACTAGCGGGAGGGCCTTCCGGGGAGCTGTTTTTT. Amino acid sequence: CASSPALAGGPSGELFF.

On this clone itself: Compared with germline, one end of the junction differs, possibly owing to a read error. The chain combines TRBV10-3 with TRBJ2-2, with 7 bases fitting TRBD1. Germline CDR1 reads ENHRY; CDR2 reads SYGVKD. The CDR3 consists of 14 residues. The CDR3 region is CVISEGTATGELFF. The CDR3 DNA reads as TGTGTCATCAGTGAGGGGACAGCGACCGGGGAGCTGTTTTTT.

V and J are TRBV4-1 and TRBJ1-5; D perhaps matches TRBD1 (6 bases). This CDR3 region has 17 residues. Germline V gene sequence: CDR1 MGHRA, CDR2 YSYEKL. V lost 4 bases and J lost 1, with 17 bases in between. The CDR3 nucleotides are TGCGCCAGCAGCCTAATAGGGACACGGCGGAGCAATCAGCCCCAGCATTTT. Translation: CASSLIGTRRSNQPQHF.

The chain links TRBV19 to TRBJ1-2; TRBD1 might be the D (6 bases). This CDR3 spans 16 amino acids. The ends were cut back, 7 bases at V and 1 base at J, with 19 bases in the middle. Germline V gives CDR1 LNHDA, CDR2 SQIVND (reference sequence). This CDR3 reads CASNSQGKRDNYGYTF. In DNA, the CDR3 is TGTGCCAGTAATAGTCAGGGGAAGAGGGATAACTATGGCTACACCTTC.